This T cell receptor beta chain is drawn from a study of blood T cell repertoires in COVID-19. Clones were read by immunoSEQ multiplex PCR, and TCRdb kept only the in-frame ones, dropping some. The table includes around 220,000 clones, around 84% detected once. Participant-reported clinical history was the basis for cohort assignment. V shed 3 bases and J 3 bases; nucleotides not matched to a gene: 9. In germline, CDR1 is LNHDA, CDR2 SQIVND (reference sequence). CDR3 length: 16 amino acids. V usage is TRBV19 and J usage is TRBJ2-3, with TRBD2 matching over 7 bases. This clonotype was sampled from a woman aged 40-49 years who had recovered from COVID-19. Sequenced material: PBMCs or T cells enriched from blood (not recorded which). CDR3 loop: CASSMASGSGTDTQYF. DNA of the CDR3: TGTGCCAGTAGTATGGCTAGCGGATCCGGAACAGATACGCAGTATTTT.